This T cell receptor (beta chain) was sequenced during a study of T cells of healthy individuals. One entry per CDR3 protein, called by TCRdb with MiXCR from the 5' RACE reads. Of about 60,000 distinct CDR3 sequences listed, under 20% are singletons. This clonotype was seen many times. The receptor was derived from a human donor in good health.

CDR3: CGSSWFYSGYTF. CDR3 in DNA: TGTGGCAGTAGCTGGTTTTACAGTGGCTACACCTTC. This chain links TRBV21-1 with TRBJ1-2. TRBV21-1 represents a pseudogene. The CDR3 sequence is 12 residues long.